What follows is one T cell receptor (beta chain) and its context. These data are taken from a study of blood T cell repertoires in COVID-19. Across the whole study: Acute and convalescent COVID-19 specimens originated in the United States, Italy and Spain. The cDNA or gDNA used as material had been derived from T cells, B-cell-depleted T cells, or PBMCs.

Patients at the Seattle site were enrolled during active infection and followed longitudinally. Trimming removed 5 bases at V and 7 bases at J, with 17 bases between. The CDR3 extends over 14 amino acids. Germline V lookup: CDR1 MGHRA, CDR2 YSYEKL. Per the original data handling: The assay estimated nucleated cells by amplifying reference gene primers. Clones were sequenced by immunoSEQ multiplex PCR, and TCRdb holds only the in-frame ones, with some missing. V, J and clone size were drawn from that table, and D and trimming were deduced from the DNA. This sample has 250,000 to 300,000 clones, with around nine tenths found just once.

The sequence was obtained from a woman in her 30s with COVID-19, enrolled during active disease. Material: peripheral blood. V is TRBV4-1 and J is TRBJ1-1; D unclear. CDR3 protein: CASSDPAQEIEAFF. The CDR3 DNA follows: TGCGCCAGCAGCGACCCAGCTCAGGAAATTGAAGCTTTCTTT.